The 30 T cell receptor beta chains presented below share a single source sample, sequenced in a study of T-cell reconstitution after alpha-beta-depleted transplantation in children. Using unique molecular identifiers, the investigators prepared the TCRbeta library. TCRdb redid the calling of the PCR reads with MiXCR, one entry per CDR3 protein. The sample holds over 400,000 distinct CDR3 sequences; around two fifths are singletons and the top ten take roughly a quarter. Here the sequenced sample was PBMCs, taken before TCRalphabeta/CD19-depleted stem cell transplant. All receptors come from a girl aged 2-10 years with aplastic anemia, due to receive a stem cell transplant.

The chain joins TRBV20-1 to TRBJ1-1; D remains ambiguous. This CDR3 region has 16 residues. V was pared by 3 bases and J by 4 bases, with 21 bases between. The germline CDR1 and CDR2 sequences are DFQATT and SNEGSKA (reference sequence). CDR3 protein: CSASRLGAAGGTEAFF. DNA for the CDR3: TGCAGTGCTAGTCGGTTAGGAGCCGCCGGAGGCACTGAAGCTTTCTTT.

This clonotype came up many times. The chain uses TRBV9 and TRBJ2-1; the match to TRBD1 covers 11 bases. Germline V CDR1 and CDR2: SGDLS, YYNGEE. CDR3 size: 17 residues. The junction had 13 bases not matched to a gene; V was cut back by 3 bases and J by 8 bases. CDR3 DNA: TGTGCCAGCAGCGAGGGACAGGGGGGCCCTCTACAATATGAGCAGTTCTTC. It specifies CASSEGQGGPLQYEQFF. Variable domain in full (rest from reference TRBV9 and TRBJ2-1): DSGVTQTPKHLITATGQRVTLRCSPRSGDLSVYWYQQSLDQGLQFLIQYYNGEERAKGNILERFSAQQFPDLHSELNLSSLELGDSALYFCASSEGQGGPLQYEQFFGPGTRLTVL.

Details on this clonotype: A read error may be the cause here, since a much bigger clone is one base away. The chain uses TRBV27 and TRBJ2-1; a weak D match, TRBD2 (6 bases). CDR3 length equals 15 residues. Looked up from germline, CDR1 is MNHEY and CDR2 is SMNVEV (reference sequence). V was trimmed by 2 bases and J by 8 bases, leaving 16 bases between them. The CDR3: CASSLTEGSSDEQFF. CDR3 coding DNA: TGTGCCAGCAGTTTAACGGAGGGATCTTCTGATGAGCAGTTCTTC.

This clonotype was counted only a few times. The genes are TRBV20-1 and TRBJ2-1; 8 positions agree with TRBD2. CDR1 DFQATT and CDR2 SNEGSKA come from the germline V gene (reference sequence). The CDR3 totals 16 residues. Trimming took 0 bases from V and 9 from J; bases not matched to a gene: 13. The CDR3 nucleotides read TGCAGTGCTAGAGATTTAACGCCTAGCGGGCAAGTTGAGCAGTTCTTC. Translating gives CSARDLTPSGQVEQFF.

V gene TRBV5-1 combines with J gene TRBJ2-1; TRBD1 might be the D (6 bases). This CDR3 is 16 amino acids long. Germline V CDR1 and CDR2: SGHRS, YFSETQ. The V and J ends lost 0 bases and 7 bases respectively, with 17 bases between them. CDR3 in DNA: TGCGCCAGCAGCTTGGAATTGGGGGCCTCCGATAATGAGCAGTTCTTC. As protein: CASSLELGASDNEQFF.

This clonotype came up a few times. The junction departs from germline at one end; a sequencing error may be responsible. The chain's CDR3 is CASSLGAGDTDTQYF. The CDR3 region has the DNA TGTGCCAGCTCCCTTGGGGCAGGTGACACAGATACGCAGTATTTT. V is TRBV5-1 and J is TRBJ2-3, with a possible D match to TRBD1 (5 bases). Per the germline V gene, CDR1 is SGHRS and CDR2 is YFSETQ. The length of the CDR3 is 15 residues.

This clonotype occurred many times. The chain recombines TRBV21-1 with TRBJ2-6; TRBD1, as called in the table, went unchecked against the DNA. TRBV21-1 is described as a pseudogene. The CDR3 is made up of 17 amino acids. In DNA, the CDR3 is TGTGCCAGCCCCCATCGCCGGGACCCCTCTGGGGCCAACGTCCTGACTTTC. It codes for CASPHRRDPSGANVLTF.

This clonotype has more than one count but fewer than ten. V and J are TRBV18 and TRBJ2-7; 8 bases line up with TRBD2. The V segment lost 8 bases and the J segment 1 base; nucleotides outside the gene matches: 4. The length of the CDR3 is 13 residues. Germline V gene sequence: CDR1 KGHSH, CDR2 LQKENI. The CDR3 loop reads CASRSGESYEQYF. The DNA of the CDR3 is TGTGCCAGCCGTAGCGGGGAATCCTACGAGCAGTACTTC.

The V gene is TRBV6-5, the J gene TRBJ1-6; the D is unclear. There are 13 residues in the CDR3. V shed 3 bases and J shed 7 bases, with 7 bases lying between them. Looked up from germline, CDR1 is MNHEY and CDR2 is SVGAGI. CDR3 in amino acids: CASSYSSNSPLHF. CDR3 DNA: TGTGCCAGCAGTTATTCCTCAAATTCACCCCTCCACTTT.

The chain employs TRBV11-2 and TRBJ2-1; D unresolved. The CDR3 is 17 residues long. Per germline, CDR1 SGHAT and CDR2 FQNNGV. Trimming removed 0 bases from V and 0 bases from J, with 12 bases in between. Written as DNA, the CDR3 is TGTGCCAGCAGCTTAGAGTTCGGGTCGAACTCCTACAATGAGCAGTTCTTC. Its protein is CASSLEFGSNSYNEQFF.

V gene TRBV12-3 or TRBV12-4 combines with J gene TRBJ2-3; D remains ambiguous. V was shortened by 8 bases and J by 6 bases, with 9 bases between the two germline ends. CDR3 size: 11 residues. CDR3 in amino acids: CASAVMDTQYF. For the CDR3, the DNA is TGTGCCAGCGCGGTTATGGATACGCAGTATTTT.

Only a few counts were recorded for this clonotype. The gene calls are TRBV9 and TRBJ2-1; 12 bases match TRBD2. The CDR3 is 16 residues long. With V trimmed by 3 bases and J by 4 bases, 5 bases remained unmatched. Per germline, CDR1 SGDLS and CDR2 YYNGEE. CDR3 in amino acids: CASSGGTSGQYNEQFF. The CDR3 DNA sequence: TGTGCCAGCAGCGGAGGGACTAGCGGGCAATACAATGAGCAGTTCTTC.

The table lists this clonotype with a few counts. The chain combines TRBV28 with TRBJ2-2; 10 positions agree with TRBD2. V lost 7 bases and J lost 4; bases outside the gene matches: 6. This CDR3 is 15 amino acids long. Germline V lookup: CDR1 MDHEN, CDR2 SYDVKM. The CDR3: CASNVRTSGTGELFF. CDR3 in DNA: TGTGCCAGCAACGTGAGGACTAGCGGCACCGGGGAGCTGTTTTTT.

This clonotype was detected many times. This rearrangement joins TRBV5-6 to TRBJ1-4; D is ambiguous. Germline V gives CDR1 SGHDT, CDR2 YYEEEE. V lost 2 bases to trimming and J lost 7 bases, with 12 bases between them. CDR3 size: 14 residues. The CDR3 region has the DNA TGTGCCAGCAGCTTCCGGGGATGGAGTGAAAAACTGTTTTTT. Protein: CASSFRGWSEKLFF.

The V call is TRBV20-1, the J call TRBJ2-7, with 9 bases matching TRBD2. Germline V CDR1 and CDR2: DFQATT, SNEGSKA (reference sequence). V was pared by 0 bases and J by 3 bases, with 9 bases of the junction left unmatched. The CDR3 consists of 16 residues. Written as DNA, the CDR3 is TGCAGTGCTAGAGATCGACAGGCGGGGGGGTACTACGAGCAGTACTTC. It encodes CSARDRQAGGYYEQYF.

The V gene is TRBV20-1, the J gene TRBJ1-5; D is undetermined. Between the trimmed V and J ends, which lost 1 base and 2 bases, there was a span of 9 bases. The CDR3 is 14 residues long. Germline V CDR1 and CDR2: DFQATT, SNEGSKA (reference sequence). CDR3 sequence: CSARGLTGNQPQHF. DNA of the CDR3: TGCAGTGCTAGAGGACTCACCGGCAATCAGCCCCAGCATTTT.

The J gene is TRBJ2-3, the V gene TRBV19; 11 positions agree with TRBD2. CDR3 size: 17 residues. The V gene end was trimmed by 6 bases and the J gene end by 2 bases; junction bases not matched to a gene: 10. The germline V gene has CDR1 LNHDA and CDR2 SQIVND (reference sequence). The CDR3 sequence: CASRTNRLAGNTDTQYF. CDR3 coding DNA: TGTGCCAGTAGGACAAACCGACTAGCGGGAAACACAGATACGCAGTATTTT.

This clonotype was counted a few times. The rearrangement joins TRBV24-1 to TRBJ1-2, with TRBD1 matching over 7 bases. Germline CDR1 is KGHDR and CDR2 is SFDVKD. CDR3 length equals 14 residues. Trimming at V came to 2 bases and at J to 2 bases, leaving 1 base not matched to a gene. In DNA form, the CDR3 reads TGTGCCACCAGTGATTCGGGACAGAACTATGGCTACACCTTC. Protein: CATSDSGQNYGYTF.

This clonotype was picked up a small number of times. The chain carries TRBV5-5 and TRBJ1-1; no clear D gene. Trimming stripped 3 bases from V and 4 bases from J, with 10 bases between. CDR1 is SGHKS and CDR2 is YYEKEE in the germline V gene (reference sequence). There are 13 residues in the CDR3. The CDR3 DNA is TGTGCCAGCAGCTCCAACGCTGGCACTGAAGCTTTCTTT. Protein: CASSSNAGTEAFF.

This clonotype was observed a few times. The chain has TRBV9 and TRBJ2-1; D may be TRBD2 (6 bases). The V gene's germline CDR1 is SGDLS and CDR2 YYNGEE. Trimming left V 2 bases short and J 9 bases short, with 15 bases between. CDR3 length: 14 residues. CDR3 sequence (DNA): TGTGCCAGCAGCGTGAGGACTGGAGGGACTGAGCAGTTCTTC. It is translated as CASSVRTGGTEQFF.

The genes are TRBV5-6 and TRBJ2-7, with D uncertain. Germline loops: CDR1 SGHDT, CDR2 YYEEEE. This CDR3 is built from 12 residues. The V end was cut by 7 bases, the J end by 7 bases, with 15 bases between. CDR3 in DNA: TGTGCCAGCCTCAACGCCCGTGGGGAGCAGTACTTC. Translating gives CASLNARGEQYF.

The rearrangement joins TRBV10-3 to TRBJ2-2; D unresolved. Trimming shortened V by 2 bases and J by 1 base, and 5 bases separated the two germline ends. CDR1 and CDR2 (germline): ENHRY, SYGVKD. The CDR3 totals 14 residues. The CDR3 DNA reads TGTGCCATCAGTGAGGTGGTGAACACCGGGGAGCTGTTTTTT. It yields the protein CAISEVVNTGELFF.

The chain uses TRBV24-1 and TRBJ2-7; tentatively, D is TRBD2 (6 bases). V lost 2 bases and J 0 bases, leaving 10 bases between the germline ends. The germline CDR1 and CDR2 sequences are KGHDR and SFDVKD. This CDR3 spans 15 amino acids. CDR3 sequence reads: CATSDSRGSSYEQYF. The CDR3 DNA follows: TGTGCCACCAGTGATTCGCGGGGTTCCTCCTACGAGCAGTACTTC.

This clonotype was recorded at least ten times. The gene calls are TRBV5-6 and TRBJ1-1, with a possible D match to TRBD1 (6 bases). The germline V gene has CDR1 SGHDT and CDR2 YYEEEE. Trimming stripped 2 bases from V and 1 base from J, with 9 bases between. There are 14 residues in the CDR3. In DNA, the CDR3 is TGTGCCAGCAGCTTTCGGACAGCGAACACTGAAGCTTTCTTT. This translates into CASSFRTANTEAFF.

V and J are TRBV6-5 and TRBJ2-7, with 7 bases identical to TRBD2. The CDR3 extends over 14 amino acids. V shed 4 bases, J shed 3 bases, and the junction held 6 bases outside the gene matches. Germline values: CDR1 MNHEY, CDR2 SVGAGI. The CDR3 reads CASSSPGGFYEQYF. CDR3 in DNA: TGTGCCAGCAGTTCCCCCGGGGGGTTCTACGAGCAGTACTTC.

The chain joins TRBV28 to TRBJ2-5, with D tentatively TRBD2 (6 bases). The CDR3 runs to 14 residues. CDR1 and CDR2 (germline): MDHEN, SYDVKM. Trimming cost V 3 bases and J 1 base, with 9 bases left between them. The CDR3 coding sequence is TGTGCCAGCAGTTTCCCCGGGGGCCAAGAGACCCAGTACTTC. This codes for CASSFPGGQETQYF.

The V gene is TRBV6-5, the J gene TRBJ1-1; D gene uncertain. The CDR3 contains 14 residues. Germline V gives CDR1 MNHEY, CDR2 SVGAGI. V gave up 4 bases and J gave up 3 bases, with 12 bases separating them. CDR3 amino acids: CASSSDTIYTEAFF. The CDR3, as DNA: TGTGCCAGCAGTTCAGACACAATTTACACTGAAGCTTTCTTT.

This clonotype has a count of ten or more. The chain recombines TRBV4-1 with TRBJ2-2, with a possible D match to TRBD2 (5 bases). Germline CDR1 MGHRA, CDR2 YSYEKL. The CDR3 spans 16 residues. V gave up 0 bases and J gave up 1 base, with 9 bases separating them. CDR3 in DNA: TGCGCCAGCAGCCAAGAAGCGGACTGGAACACCGGGGAGCTGTTTTTT. This sequence encodes CASSQEADWNTGELFF.

The chain couples TRBV7-6 to TRBJ2-5; D might be TRBD2 (5 bases). Trimming shortened V by 3 bases and J by 5 bases, and 10 bases separated the two germline ends. Per the germline V gene, CDR1 is SGHVS and CDR2 is FNYEAQ. The CDR3 length is 13 residues. Here the CDR3 reads CASSLEAEETQYF. In DNA form, the CDR3 reads TGTGCCAGCAGCTTGGAGGCGGAGGAGACCCAGTACTTC. The full variable domain, rest sourced from reference TRBV7-6 and TRBJ2-5, is GAGVSQSPRYKVTKRGQDVALRCDPISGHVSLYWYRQALGQGPEFLTYFNYEAQQDKSGLPNDRFSAERPEGSISTLTIQRTEQRDSAMYRCASSLEAEETQYFGPGTRLLVL.

Only a few counts were recorded for this clonotype. The genes are TRBV20-1 and TRBJ2-7; no firm D call. Trimming cost V 5 bases and J 2 bases, with 13 bases left between them. Looked up from germline, CDR1 is DFQATT and CDR2 is SNEGSKA (reference sequence). The CDR3 has 13 amino acids. CDR3 amino acids: CSASHLVPYEQYF. The CDR3 DNA sequence: TGCAGTGCTTCCCACCTAGTCCCCTACGAGCAGTACTTC.